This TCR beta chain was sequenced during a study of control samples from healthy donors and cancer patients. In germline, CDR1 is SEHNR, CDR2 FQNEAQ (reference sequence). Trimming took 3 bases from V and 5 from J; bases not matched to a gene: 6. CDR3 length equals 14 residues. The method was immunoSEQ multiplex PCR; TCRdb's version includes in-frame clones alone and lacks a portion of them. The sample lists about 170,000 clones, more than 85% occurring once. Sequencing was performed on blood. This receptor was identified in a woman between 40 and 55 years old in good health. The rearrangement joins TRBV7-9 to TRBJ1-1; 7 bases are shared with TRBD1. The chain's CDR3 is CASSFDRDGTEAFF. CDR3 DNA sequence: TGTGCCAGCAGCTTCGACAGGGATGGGACTGAAGCTTTCTTT.